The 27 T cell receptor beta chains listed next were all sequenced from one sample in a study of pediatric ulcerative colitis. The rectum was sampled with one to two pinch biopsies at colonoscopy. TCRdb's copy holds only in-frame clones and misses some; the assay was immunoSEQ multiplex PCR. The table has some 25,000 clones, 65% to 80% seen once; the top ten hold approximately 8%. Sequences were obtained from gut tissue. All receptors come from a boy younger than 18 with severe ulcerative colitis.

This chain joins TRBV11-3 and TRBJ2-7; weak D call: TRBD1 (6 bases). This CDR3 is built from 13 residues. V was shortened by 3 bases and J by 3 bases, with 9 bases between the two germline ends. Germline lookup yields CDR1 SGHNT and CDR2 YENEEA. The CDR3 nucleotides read TGTGCCAGCAGCTTGGAAGGGGGCTACGAGCAGTACTTC. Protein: CASSLEGGYEQYF.

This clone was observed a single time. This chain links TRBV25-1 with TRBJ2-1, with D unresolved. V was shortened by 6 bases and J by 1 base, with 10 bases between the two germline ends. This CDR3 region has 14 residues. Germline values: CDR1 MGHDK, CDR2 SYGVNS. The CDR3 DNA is TGTGCCAGCAGCCGGGCGACGTCCTACAATGAGCAGTTCTTC. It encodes CASSRATSYNEQFF. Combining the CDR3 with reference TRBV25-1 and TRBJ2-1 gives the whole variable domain EADIYQTPRYLVIGTGKKITLECSQTMGHDKMYWYQQDPGMELHLIHYSYGVNSTEKGDLSSESTVSRIRTEHFPLTLESARPSHTSQYLCASSRATSYNEQFFGPGTRLTVL.

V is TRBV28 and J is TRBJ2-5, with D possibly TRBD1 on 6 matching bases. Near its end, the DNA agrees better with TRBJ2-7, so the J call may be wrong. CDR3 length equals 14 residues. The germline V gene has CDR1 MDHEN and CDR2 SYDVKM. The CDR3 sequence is CASSLTQGSVEQYF. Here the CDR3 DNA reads TGTGCCAGCAGCCTAACCCAGGGGTCCGTCGAGCAGTACTTC.

The CDR3 nucleotides read TGTGCCAGCAGCAGACAGCGGGATCTGAACACCGGGGAGCTGTTTTTT. It specifies CASSRQRDLNTGELFF. The V and J genes are TRBV7-9 and TRBJ2-2, with 7 nucleotides matching TRBD2. Germline V gene lookup returns CDR1 SEHNR and CDR2 FQNEAQ (reference sequence). The CDR3 is 16 residues long. Trimming took 5 bases from V and 1 from J; bases not matched to a gene: 7.

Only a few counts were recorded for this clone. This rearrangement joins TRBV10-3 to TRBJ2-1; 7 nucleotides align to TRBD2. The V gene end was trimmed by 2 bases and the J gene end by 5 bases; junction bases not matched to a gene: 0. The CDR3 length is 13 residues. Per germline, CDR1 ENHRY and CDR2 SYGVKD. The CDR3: CAISEGTNNEQFF. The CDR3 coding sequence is TGTGCCATCAGTGAGGGGACTAACAATGAGCAGTTCTTC.

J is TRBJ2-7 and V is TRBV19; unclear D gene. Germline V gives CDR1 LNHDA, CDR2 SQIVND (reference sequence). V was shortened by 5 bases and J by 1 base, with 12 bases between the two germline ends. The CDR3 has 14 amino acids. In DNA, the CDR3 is TGTGCCAGTAGTCTGCGATCTAGGTCCTACGAGCAGTACTTC. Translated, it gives CASSLRSRSYEQYF.

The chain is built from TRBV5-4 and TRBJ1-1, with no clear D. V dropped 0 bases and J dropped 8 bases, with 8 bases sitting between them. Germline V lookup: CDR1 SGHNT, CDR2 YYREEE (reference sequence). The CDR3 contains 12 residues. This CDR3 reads CASSLDDGEAFF. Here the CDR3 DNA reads TGTGCCAGCAGCTTGGATGACGGAGAAGCTTTCTTT.

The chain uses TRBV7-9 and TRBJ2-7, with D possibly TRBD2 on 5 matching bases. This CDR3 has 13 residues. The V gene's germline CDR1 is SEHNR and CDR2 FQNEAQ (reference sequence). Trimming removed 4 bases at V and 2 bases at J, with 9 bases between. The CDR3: CASSYGNAYEQYF. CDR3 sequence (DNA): TGTGCCAGCAGCTACGGGAACGCCTACGAGCAGTACTTC.

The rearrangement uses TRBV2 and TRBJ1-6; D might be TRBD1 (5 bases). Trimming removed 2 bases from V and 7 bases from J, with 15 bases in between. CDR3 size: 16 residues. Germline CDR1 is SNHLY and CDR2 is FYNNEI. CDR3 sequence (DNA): TGTGCCAGCAGTGAAAGTCGCGGGGGTAAGAATTCACCCCTCCACTTT. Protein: CASSESRGGKNSPLHF.

The CDR3 nucleotides read TGTGCCAGCAGCTTGGCTCCCCAACAGGGGTCGGGTTCGGGCTACACCTTC. Its translation: CASSLAPQQGSGSGYTF. This rearrangement joins TRBV5-4 to TRBJ1-2; 7 bases fit TRBD1. V lost 0 bases, J lost 8 bases, and 16 bases stayed unmatched. Germline V gene data show CDR1 as SGHNT and CDR2 as YYREEE (reference sequence). This CDR3 spans 17 amino acids.

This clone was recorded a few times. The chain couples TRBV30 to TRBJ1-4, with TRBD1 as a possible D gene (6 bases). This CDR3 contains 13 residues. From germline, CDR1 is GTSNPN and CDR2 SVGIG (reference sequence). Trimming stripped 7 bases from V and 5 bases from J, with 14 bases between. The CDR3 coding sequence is TGTGCCTCCACCCAGGGGCGCAATGAAAAACTGTTTTTT. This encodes CASTQGRNEKLFF.

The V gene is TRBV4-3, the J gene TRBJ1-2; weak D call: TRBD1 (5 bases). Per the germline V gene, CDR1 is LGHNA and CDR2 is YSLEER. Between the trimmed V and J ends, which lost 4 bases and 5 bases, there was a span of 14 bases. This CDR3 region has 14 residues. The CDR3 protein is CASSPNAGGYGYTF. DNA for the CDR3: TGCGCCAGCAGCCCAAACGCGGGGGGGTATGGCTACACCTTC.

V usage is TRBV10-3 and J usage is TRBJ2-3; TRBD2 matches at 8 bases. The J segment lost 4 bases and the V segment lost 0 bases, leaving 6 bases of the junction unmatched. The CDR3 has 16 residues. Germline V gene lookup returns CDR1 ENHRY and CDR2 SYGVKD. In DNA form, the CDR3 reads TGTGCCATCAGTGAGTCTTCCCCGGGAGGGGCAGATACGCAGTATTTT. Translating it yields CAISESSPGGADTQYF.

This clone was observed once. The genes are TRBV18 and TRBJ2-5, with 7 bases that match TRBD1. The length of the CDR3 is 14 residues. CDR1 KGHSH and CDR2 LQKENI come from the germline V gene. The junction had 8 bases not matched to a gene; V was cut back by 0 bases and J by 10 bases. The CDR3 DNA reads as TGTGCCAGCTCACCACCGAGAACAGGGGAATTCCAGTACTTC. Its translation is CASSPPRTGEFQYF.

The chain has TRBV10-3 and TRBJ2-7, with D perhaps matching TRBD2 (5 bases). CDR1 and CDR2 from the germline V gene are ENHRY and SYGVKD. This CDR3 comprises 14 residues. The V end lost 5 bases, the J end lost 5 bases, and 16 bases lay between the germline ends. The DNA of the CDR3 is TGTGCCATCAGTAGGGTGGAGGATCGGGACGAGCAGTACTTC. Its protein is CAISRVEDRDEQYF.

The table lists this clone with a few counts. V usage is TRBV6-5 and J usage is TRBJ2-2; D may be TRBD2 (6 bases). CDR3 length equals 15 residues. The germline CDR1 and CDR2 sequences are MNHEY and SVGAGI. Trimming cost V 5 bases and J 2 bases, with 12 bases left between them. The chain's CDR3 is CASSPPGLNTGELFF. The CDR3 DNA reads TGTGCCAGCAGTCCTCCGGGACTTAACACCGGGGAGCTGTTTTTT.

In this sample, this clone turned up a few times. The CDR3 here is CASSEGPSYEQYF. CDR3 DNA: TGCGCCAGCAGCGAAGGACCGTCCTACGAGCAGTACTTC. The chain joins TRBV4-1 to TRBJ2-7; D ambiguous. CDR1 and CDR2 from the germline V gene are MGHRA and YSYEKL. The CDR3 loop spans 13 amino acids. Trimming removed 5 bases from V and 1 base from J, with 9 bases in between.

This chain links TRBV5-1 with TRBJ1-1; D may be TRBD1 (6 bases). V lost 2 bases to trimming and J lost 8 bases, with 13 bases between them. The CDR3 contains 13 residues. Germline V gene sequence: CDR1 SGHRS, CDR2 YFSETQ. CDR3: CASSFGGSWEAFF. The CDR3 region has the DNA TGCGCCAGCAGCTTCGGGGGCAGCTGGGAAGCTTTCTTT.

CDR3 in DNA: TGTGCCAGCAGCTCTGCCTACGGGACAGGGTACAATGAGCAGTTCTTC. It yields the protein CASSSAYGTGYNEQFF. V usage is TRBV11-1 and J usage is TRBJ2-1; 9 bases are shared with TRBD1. The CDR3 is 16 amino acids. Germline values: CDR1 SGHAT, CDR2 FQDESV (reference sequence). V lost 4 bases to trimming and J lost 4 bases; unmatched junction nucleotides: 8.

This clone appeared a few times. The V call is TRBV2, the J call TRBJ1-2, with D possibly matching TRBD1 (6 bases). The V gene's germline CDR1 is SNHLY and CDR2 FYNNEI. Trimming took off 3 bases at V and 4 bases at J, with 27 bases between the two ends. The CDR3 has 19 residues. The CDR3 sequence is CASSDPRQASDVLGYGYTF. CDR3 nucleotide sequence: TGTGCCAGCAGTGACCCAAGACAGGCTTCGGATGTTTTGGGCTATGGCTACACCTTC.

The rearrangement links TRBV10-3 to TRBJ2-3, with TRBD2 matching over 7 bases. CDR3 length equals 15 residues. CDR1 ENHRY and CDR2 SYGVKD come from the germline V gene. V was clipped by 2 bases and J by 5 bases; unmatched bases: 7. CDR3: CAISEGASGGDTQYF. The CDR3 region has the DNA TGTGCCATCAGTGAGGGGGCTAGCGGAGGAGATACGCAGTATTTT.

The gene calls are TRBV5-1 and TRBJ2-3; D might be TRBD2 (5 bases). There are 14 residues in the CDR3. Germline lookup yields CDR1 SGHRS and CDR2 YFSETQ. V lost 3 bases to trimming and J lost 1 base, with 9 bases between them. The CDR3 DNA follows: TGCGCCAGCAGCTCGGTGGGAGGCACAGATACGCAGTATTTT. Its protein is CASSSVGGTDTQYF.

The CDR3 DNA reads TGTGCCAGCAGCGGTTCGGGAGGGCACTTTGAGCAGTTCTTC. It is translated as CASSGSGGHFEQFF. This chain connects TRBV9 to TRBJ2-1; 8 bases fit TRBD2. V lost 3 bases, J lost 9 bases, and 8 bases stayed unmatched. Germline CDR1 and CDR2: SGDLS and YYNGEE. The CDR3 has 14 residues.

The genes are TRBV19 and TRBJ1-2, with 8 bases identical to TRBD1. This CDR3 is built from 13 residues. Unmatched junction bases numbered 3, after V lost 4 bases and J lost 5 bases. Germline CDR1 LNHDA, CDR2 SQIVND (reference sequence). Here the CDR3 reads CASSKDRVYGYTF. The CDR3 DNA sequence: TGTGCCAGTAGTAAGGACAGGGTTTATGGCTACACCTTC.

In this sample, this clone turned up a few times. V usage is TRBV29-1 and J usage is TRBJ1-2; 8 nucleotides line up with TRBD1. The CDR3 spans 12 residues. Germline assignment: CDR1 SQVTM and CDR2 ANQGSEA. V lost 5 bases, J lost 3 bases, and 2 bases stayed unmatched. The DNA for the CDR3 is TGCAGCGTTCTGACAGGGGACTATGGCTACACCTTC. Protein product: CSVLTGDYGYTF.

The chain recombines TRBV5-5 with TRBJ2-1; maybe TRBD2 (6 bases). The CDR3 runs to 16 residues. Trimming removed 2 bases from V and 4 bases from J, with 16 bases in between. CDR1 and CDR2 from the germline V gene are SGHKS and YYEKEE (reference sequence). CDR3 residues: CASSLGWGLLYNEQFF. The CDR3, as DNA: TGTGCCAGCAGCTTAGGATGGGGACTCTTATACAATGAGCAGTTCTTC.

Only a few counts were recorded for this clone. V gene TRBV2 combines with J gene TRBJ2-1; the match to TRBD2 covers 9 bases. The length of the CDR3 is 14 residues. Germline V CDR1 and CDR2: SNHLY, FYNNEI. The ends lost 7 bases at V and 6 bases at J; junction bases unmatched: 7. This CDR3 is CASIGREGSNEQFF. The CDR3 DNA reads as TGTGCCAGCATAGGGCGGGAGGGGAGCAATGAGCAGTTCTTC.